The T cell receptor (beta chain) under discussion was sequenced for a study of early T cells in non-severe SARS-CoV-2 infection. Whole-study context: Bulk RNA isolated from unsorted whole blood underwent sequencing; chains were not paired.

CDR3 length: 13 amino acids. In germline, CDR1 is LNHDA, CDR2 SQIVND (reference sequence). Trimming removed 4 bases from V and 0 bases from J, with 7 bases in between. Attachment of unique molecular identifiers was made to individual cDNA molecules. MiXCR, run by TCRdb on the 5' RACE reads, gives a single entry per CDR3 protein. The table shows some 29,000 distinct CDR3 sequences, with more than 4% occurring only once. This clonotype is termed medium-sized. Sequencing used whole blood. The chain carries TRBV19 and TRBJ2-7, with unresolved D. The sequence derives from an adult who was a healthcare worker with PCR-confirmed SARS-CoV-2 infection or an uninfected control (not recorded which). As DNA, the CDR3 is TGTGCCAGTAGTAGATCCCACTCCTACGAGCAGTACTTC. Translated: CASSRSHSYEQYF.